At least ten counts were recorded for the clone carrying this T cell receptor (beta chain). As yet, its antigen is unknown. These data are taken from a study of T cells in Graves' hyperthyroidism and ophthalmopathy. RNA transcripts provided the source from which TCR beta CDR3 regions were amplified. HTBI primers drove first-round RT-PCR of the TCR CDR3. TCRdb re-analysed the multiplex PCR reads in MiXCR, keeping a single row per CDR3 protein. The data show 640,000 or so distinct CDR3 sequences, approximately 14% seen once. Whole-study results and caveats: Median prediction lead before ophthalmopathy onset was 5 to 7.5 months with the model.

The germline CDR1 and CDR2 sequences are SGHRS and YFSETQ. This CDR3 spans 18 amino acids. V lost 4 bases and J lost 7; bases outside the gene matches: 17. Those patients with uncontrolled infection, other autoimmune disease, pregnancy or lactation were excluded. The TCR comes from a woman younger than 30 with Graves' ophthalmopathy. V gene TRBV5-1 combines with J gene TRBJ2-1, with 10 positions matching TRBD2. Material for sequencing was blood. The CDR3 bases are TGCGCCAGCAGCCTCACACCGAGTGGAGCGGGAGGGCGGAATGAGCAGTTCTTC. Its protein is CASSLTPSGAGGRNEQFF.